This T cell receptor beta chain derives from a study of CD8+ T cells in alopecia areata (dated by TCRdb to 2016 to 2019). Regarding the study in general: Treated patients were enrolled in an open-label pilot trial of oral tofacitinib, 5 to 10 mg twice daily, for moderate-to-severe alopecia areata. Patients received tofacitinib for 6 to 18 months and were then followed off drug for 6 months to check for delayed response and recurrence. High-throughput TCRbeta sequencing was used to examine T cell clonal expansion in alopecia areata in both the C3H/HeJ mouse model and human patients. On the human side, TCRbeta sequencing was run on scalp tissue and on sorted CD4+ and CD8+ peripheral blood T cells from healthy controls and from alopecia areata patients with either patchy or totalis/universalis disease. Tofacitinib-treated patients had biopsies at baseline and at 4 and 24 weeks of treatment, with a later scalp biopsy in several patients. Scalp clonality was compared across normal scalp (n=4), patchy alopecia areata scalp (n=8), and alopecia totalis/universalis scalp (n=8). RNA came from the PAXgene miRNA kit for fixed scalp, the miRNeasy kit for PBMCs, and the RNeasy kit for mouse skin. Amplification of TCRbeta CDR3 regions was done by immunoSEQ multiplex PCR using 35 Vbeta forward primers and 13 Jbeta reverse primers.

In light of the paper, this sample's time point label describes: baseline before oral tofacitinib. Lesional scalp punch biopsies and peripheral blood were obtained from alopecia areata patients. PBMCs were separated by density centrifugation and stained for CD3, CD4 and CD8, after which CD4+ and CD8+ T cells were sorted on a FACSAria. There are a few counts of this clone. The antigen it recognizes is unknown. Per-nucleotide qualities are absent, and no much larger clonotype sits a single base away. Library preparation used the immunoSEQ multiplex PCR assay. RNA was extracted from all samples and reverse transcribed into cDNA as template for TCR sequencing. First-strand cDNA was synthesized with SuperScript III using a 2:1 mix of oligo-dT and random hexamers. A synthetic immune receptor repertoire was used to assess amplification bias, and residual bias was removed computationally. Regarding the original processing steps: Raw reads were preprocessed to remove errors, and CDR3 was defined according to IMGT conventions as the region from the conserved cysteine to phenylalanine. To get clonality, Shannon entropy was normalized by log2 of the number of productive unique TCRs and the result was subtracted from 1. Whether scalp clones were CD4 or CD8 was inferred by matching scalp TCRbeta sequences against CD4 and CD8 repertoires sorted from blood. TCRdb took this table from immuneACCESS and kept in-frame rearrangements with V and J called. Such tables lack part of the clones; where checked against another copy, unresolved V genes explain under half of the gap, and the rest is unexplained. V, J and clone size are taken as reported in that table, and D and trimming were inferred from the DNA itself. Present in this sample are some 130,000 clones, approximately 49% of which were seen just once. The ten largest account for approximately 18% of the sample.

Study-level results and caveats: Unlike mouse skin, which is dominated by gammadelta T cells, normal human skin has resident alphabeta T cells that are also sequenced, and this complicates analysis of the scalp TCR repertoire. Compared with normal scalp, lesional scalp, particularly in alopecia totalis/universalis, had higher clonality and more expanded CD8+ clones, which suggests antigenic drive. Compared with mice, TCR sequences shared between patients were less clear, possibly partly because of HLA diversity across the patient population.

V and J are trimmed by 3 bases and 9 bases, and the gene matches miss 10 bases of the junction. The germline V gene supplies CDR1 WSHSY and CDR2 SAAADI. The CDR3 sequence holds 15 residues, the cysteine and phenylalanine included. Kept here is only the CDR3 DNA, which spans 45 bases and is read in frame from base 1. The sequence was collected from a human donor with alopecia areata. Rearrangement joined TRBV10-2 to TRBJ2-1; 8 bases in between match TRBD2. The sequences come from CD8+ T cells sorted from blood, collected at week 0. The CDR3 region: CASSDWASGQGEQFF. The sequenced DNA: TGCGCCAGCAGTGATTGGGCTAGCGGGCAGGGTGAGCAGTTCTTC.